A selection of T cell receptor beta chains follows, all from one sample in a study of blood T cells in healthy people across ages. MiXCR, run by TCRdb on the 5' RACE reads, gives a single entry per CDR3 protein. The sample has fewer than 2 million distinct CDR3 sequences, approximately 40% seen once. What was sequenced was blood. These receptors all stem from a human donor in good health. The CDR3 runs from the conserved cysteine through the conserved F or W. The D gene is left open where the match is weak. The size entry is marked missing in some rows and otherwise reads once, few, many or a size class.

.,TRBV20-1,.,TRBJ2-1,TGCAGTGCTAGTTTTGGGGGGGGGCCGAGAAATGAGCAGTTCTTC,CSASFGGGPRNEQFF
.,TRBV9,TRBD1,TRBJ2-3,TGTGCCAGCAGCGTGATGGACAGGGGCGCAGATACGCAGTATTTT,CASSVMDRGADTQYF
few,TRBV6-2/TRBV6-3,.,TRBJ1-1,TGTGCCAGCGGTTACTCGGTGCAAGATCTTATGAACACTGAAGCTTTCTTT,CASGYSVQDLMNTEAFF
few,TRBV6-1,.,TRBJ2-7,TGTGCCAGCCCCCCCCCGGAGGTCTACGAGCAGTACTTC,CASPPPEVYEQYF
.,TRBV12-3/TRBV12-4,TRBD1,TRBJ2-4,TGTGCCAGCAGTTCGGGGACAGGGAACAATGAGCAGTACTTC,CASSSGTGNNEQYF
few,TRBV10-2,TRBD1,TRBJ2-2,TGCGCCAGCAGTTCGACCGGGACAGGGGGCACCGGGGAGCTGTTTTTT,CASSSTGTGGTGELFF
.,TRBV3-1,.,TRBJ2-7,TGTGCCAGCAGCACAGCAGGGAGCAGGAACGAGCAGTACTTC,CASSTAGSRNEQYF
few,TRBV12-3/TRBV12-4,.,TRBJ1-3,TGTGCCAGCAGTTTGTGGGGTTCTGGAAACACCATATATTTT,CASSLWGSGNTIYF
.,TRBV4-1,.,TRBJ2-3,TGCGCCAGCAGCCAAGTAGCCTTGCGGTCCACAGATACGCAGTATTTT,CASSQVALRSTDTQYF
few,TRBV4-3,.,TRBJ2-1,TGCGCCAGCAGCCAAGAACTAGGCCGCAATGAGCAGTTCTTC,CASSQELGRNEQFF
.,TRBV6-2/TRBV6-3,.,TRBJ2-6,TGTGCCAGCAGTTACTTGTGGACAGTAACTGTGCGCGACCCAACCTCTGGGGCCAACGTCCTGACTTTC,CASSYLWTVTVRDPTSGANVLTF
.,TRBV28,.,TRBJ2-4,TGTGCCAGCAGTTTATTTCCCGGGTCCGGAGGGACTGAAGCCAAAAACATTCAGTACTTC,CASSLFPGSGGTEAKNIQYF
few,TRBV7-6,TRBD2,TRBJ2-5,TGTGCCAGCAGCCAAGACCGGGAGGAGTCCCAAGAGACCCAGTACTTC,CASSQDREESQETQYF
.,TRBV4-3,.,TRBJ1-5,TGCGCCAGCAGCCAACCCTTGGGCAGGGTGAATCAGCCCCAGCATTTT,CASSQPLGRVNQPQHF
few,TRBV6-2/TRBV6-3,.,TRBJ2-3,TGTGCCAGCAGAGACACAGATACGCAGTATTTT,CASRDTDTQYF
.,TRBV5-1,.,TRBJ1-1,TGCGCCAGCAGCTCGGACAGTCTGAACACTGAAGCTTTCTTT,CASSSDSLNTEAFF
.,TRBV7-2,.,TRBJ1-4,TGTGCCAGCAGCTTCCTTGGCGCGACTAATGAAAAACTGTTTTTT,CASSFLGATNEKLFF
few,TRBV20-1,.,TRBJ1-5,TGCAGTGCTAGACCCGGGGGCGGCTATCAGCCCCAGCATTTT,CSARPGGGYQPQHF
.,TRBV20-1,.,TRBJ2-1,TGCAGTGCTAGAGTTGGCCCCAACGAGCAGTTCTTC,CSARVGPNEQFF
.,TRBV9,.,TRBJ2-3,TGTGCCAGCAGCGTAGACCCGAGCTCTAGCACAGATACGCAGTATTTT,CASSVDPSSSTDTQYF
.,TRBV14,TRBD2,TRBJ2-1,TGTGCCAGCAGCACTTTCGGCGGGGGGGCTTGGAATGAGCAGTTCTTC,CASSTFGGGAWNEQFF
.,TRBV5-1,.,TRBJ1-2,TGCGCCAGCAGCCTGGCAGGGCCAACGAGTGGCTACACCTTC,CASSLAGPTSGYTF
.,TRBV6-1,.,TRBJ1-2,TGTGCCAGTAAGCCTACCGGGGGCAGCATAGACTGGGGCTACACCTTC,CASKPTGGSIDWGYTF
.,TRBV5-1,TRBD2,TRBJ2-5,TGCGCCAGCAGCGTAAGGGAGCGGGGGACCCAGTACTTC,CASSVRERGTQYF
few,TRBV20-1,.,TRBJ2-7,TGCAGTGCTGACCGAACACGGGACATATCCTACGAGCAGTACTTC,CSADRTRDISYEQYF
.,TRBV9,.,TRBJ2-6,TGTGCCAGCAGCGCCCAACCGGGACTTAGGTTGGGGGCCAACGTCCTGACTTTC,CASSAQPGLRLGANVLTF
few,TRBV12-3/TRBV12-4,.,TRBJ1-2,TGTGCCACCATGGAGGGAGGGTCGAACTATGGCTACACCTTC,CATMEGGSNYGYTF